This T cell receptor (beta chain) emerged from a study of patients and donors after allogeneic stem cell transplantation. In germline, CDR1 is SQVTM, CDR2 ANQGSEA. CDR3 size: 12 residues. V was pared by 4 bases and J by 1 base, with 4 bases between. TCRdb fed the RT-PCR reads into MiXCR, producing one record per CDR3 protein. The repertoire holds fewer than 180,000 distinct CDR3 sequences, with approximately 37% as singletons. This TCR derives from a human donor who was either an allogeneic HSCT recipient or a stem cell or donor lymphocyte infusion donor (not recorded which). It is not recorded whose cells these are; they may come from a transplant donor. Input material: blood, either unsorted or a sorted T cell fraction (not recorded which). The gene calls are TRBV29-1 and TRBJ2-2; D is unresolved. CDR3 sequence: CSVAMNTGELFF. CDR3 in DNA: TGCAGCGTTGCCATGAACACCGGGGAGCTGTTTTTT.